This passage covers 6 T cell receptor beta chains from one sample sequenced in a study of blood T cells in healthy people across ages. PCR was performed a second time for about 6 to 12 cycles using a sample-barcoded 5' primer and a J-beta primer mix. TCRdb itself ran the 5' RACE reads through MiXCR, one entry per CDR3 protein. The table has some 1.6 million distinct CDR3 sequences, roughly a third seen once. The sample taken for sequencing was blood. The receptors were gathered from a woman aged 25 to 39 in good health.

This clonotype was seen once. This sequence joins TRBV10-2 and TRBJ1-2; 10 bases agree with TRBD1. Germline CDR1 reads WSHSY; CDR2 reads SAAADI. The V and J ends lost 6 bases and 1 base, in that order; junction bases with no gene match: 11. This CDR3 is built from 17 residues. Written as DNA, the CDR3 is TGCGCCAGCAGCGGACTGGGACAGGGGCTTTTTAACTATGGCTACACCTTC. The encoded protein is CASSGLGQGLFNYGYTF.

The chain is built from TRBV3-1 and TRBJ2-1; D is unresolved. Germline loops: CDR1 LGHDT, CDR2 YNNKEL (reference sequence). The V gene lost 4 bases and the J gene lost 6 bases, with 13 bases spanning the gap. The CDR3 totals 14 residues. CDR3 nucleotides: TGTGCCAGCAGCCCCACCGGGCTAAGCAATGAGCAGTTCTTC. It encodes CASSPTGLSNEQFF.

This clonotype was recorded at least ten times. The chain employs TRBV10-3 and TRBJ2-7, with D unresolved. This CDR3 region has 11 residues. Trimming removed 8 bases at V and 7 bases at J, with 12 bases between. Germline V gene lookup returns CDR1 ENHRY and CDR2 SYGVKD. The CDR3 nucleotides are TGTGCCATCGCTCAAGCCGCTGAGCAGTACTTC. Its protein is CAIAQAAEQYF.

The chain recombines TRBV9 with TRBJ2-2; 9 bases match TRBD2. Trimming at V came to 3 bases and at J to 5 bases, leaving 8 bases not matched to a gene. CDR3 length equals 16 residues. Germline V gives CDR1 SGDLS, CDR2 YYNGEE. Here the CDR3 reads CASSDRIAGVTGELFF. DNA of the CDR3: TGTGCCAGCAGCGATCGCATAGCGGGAGTAACCGGGGAGCTGTTTTTT.

The chain carries TRBV6-1 and TRBJ2-1, with TRBD2 matching over 11 bases. CDR1 is MNHNS and CDR2 is SASEGT in the germline V gene. The CDR3 contains 14 residues. The junction had 9 bases not matched to a gene; V was cut back by 2 bases and J by 15 bases. In nucleotides, the CDR3 is TGTGCCAGCAGTGAAATTGGGACTAGCGGAGAAGGGTTCTTC. It is translated as CASSEIGTSGEGFF.

In the case of this clonotype: A read error may explain this, as a much larger clone is one base away. The chain has TRBV10-3 and TRBJ2-1, with D hard to call. The V end was cut by 4 bases, the J end by 1 base, with 17 bases between. The CDR3 consists of 17 residues. CDR1 ENHRY and CDR2 SYGVKD come from the germline V gene. CDR3 loop: CAISVSSALGSYNEQFF. In DNA, the CDR3 is TGTGCCATCAGTGTTTCGTCAGCGCTTGGTTCCTACAATGAGCAGTTCTTC.